This T cell receptor beta chain was captured in a study of T cell responses to AZD1222 COVID-19 vaccine. Some clones are missing from TCRdb's copy, which holds only in-frame ones; the method was immunoSEQ multiplex PCR. The repertoire holds 150,000 to 200,000 clones, with under 95% as singletons. CDR3 size: 16 residues. Germline CDR1 and CDR2: MNHEY and SMNVEV (reference sequence). The V gene end was trimmed by 5 bases and the J gene end by 4 bases; junction bases not matched to a gene: 8. V and J are TRBV27 and TRBJ1-1; TRBD1 aligns across 12 bases. The specimen was peripheral blood, collected on day 0 of AZD1222 vaccination. This sequence originates from an adult in good health. This CDR3 reads CASSPTRDRGLTEAFF. CDR3 bases: TGTGCCAGCAGTCCTACCCGGGACAGGGGGCTCACTGAAGCTTTCTTT.